The 26 T cell receptor beta chains below were found in one sample sequenced in a study of cytomegalovirus exposure and HLA in healthy donors. PCR used 60 Vbeta primers and 13 Jbeta primers. The method was immunoSEQ multiplex PCR; TCRdb's version includes in-frame clones alone and lacks a portion of them. Here the sample spans about 120,000 clones, approximately 79% being singletons. Sequenced material: PBMCs. These TCRs come from a man aged 25 to 40 in good health and CMV-seronegative.

This clone was seen a single time. The rearrangement uses TRBV7-2 and TRBJ2-2, with TRBD1 matching 10 bases. The junction had 8 bases not matched to a gene; V was cut back by 6 bases and J by 4 bases. Per the germline V gene, CDR1 is SGHTA and CDR2 is FQGNSA. The CDR3 totals 16 residues. Here the CDR3 DNA reads TGTGCCAGCAGACATACACGGGACAGGGGCACCGGGGAGCTGTTTTTT. It encodes CASRHTRDRGTGELFF.

CDR3 amino acids: CAWSFRESDTQYF. DNA of the CDR3: TGTGCCTGGAGTTTCCGGGAGTCAGATACGCAGTATTTT. The chain employs TRBV30 and TRBJ2-3; the D gene is possibly TRBD2 (6 bases). V was clipped by 2 bases and J by 4 bases, with 10 bases between them. The CDR3 is 13 residues long. Germline V gene sequence: CDR1 GTSNPN, CDR2 SVGIG (reference sequence). The whole variable domain, remainder taken from reference TRBV30 and TRBJ2-3, is SQTIHQWPATLVQPVGSPLSLECTVEGTSNPNLYWYRQAAGRGLQLLFYSVGIGQISSEVPQNLSASRPQDRQFILSSKKLLLSDSGFYLCAWSFRESDTQYFGPGTRLTVL.

This rearrangement joins TRBV5-8 to TRBJ1-1; 9 nucleotides agree with TRBD1. V was pared by 3 bases and J by 2 bases, with 5 bases of the junction left unmatched. Per germline, CDR1 SGHTS and CDR2 YDEGEE. The CDR3 extends over 15 amino acids. The CDR3 loop is CASSYRGRENTEAFF. The CDR3 DNA reads as TGTGCCAGCAGCTACAGGGGGCGGGAAAACACTGAAGCTTTCTTT.

This chain connects TRBV2 to TRBJ2-7; a possible D gene is TRBD2 (5 bases). V was pared by 6 bases and J by 2 bases, with 14 bases between. Per germline, CDR1 SNHLY and CDR2 FYNNEI. The CDR3 length is 14 residues. CDR3 protein: CASRVLDGAYEQYF. CDR3 bases: TGTGCCAGCAGAGTTCTCGACGGGGCCTACGAGCAGTACTTC.

This chain joins TRBV5-8 and TRBJ2-3, with a weak D call TRBD2 (5 bases). CDR1 and CDR2 (germline): SGHTS, YDEGEE. V lost 5 bases, J lost 0 bases, and 13 bases lay in between. The CDR3 is 15 amino acids. In DNA form, the CDR3 reads TGTGCCAGCAGGGTTTTGGGAGCCAGCACAGATACGCAGTATTTT. It specifies CASRVLGASTDTQYF.

This chain joins TRBV7-6 and TRBJ2-7; weak D call: TRBD1 (6 bases). V was trimmed by 5 bases and J by 2 bases, leaving 16 bases between them. The germline CDR1 and CDR2 sequences are SGHVS and FNYEAQ. CDR3 length: 15 residues. The chain's CDR3 is CASSPQGEAAYEQYF. CDR3 in DNA: TGTGCCAGCAGCCCACAGGGCGAGGCAGCCTACGAGCAGTACTTC.

The chain uses TRBV6-5 and TRBJ2-3, with D perhaps matching TRBD2 (5 bases). The CDR3 loop spans 16 amino acids. From germline, CDR1 is MNHEY and CDR2 SVGAGI. The V and J ends lost 2 bases and 5 bases respectively, with 17 bases between them. The CDR3 spells CASSYPGNTEVDTQYF. CDR3 nucleotide sequence: TGTGCCAGCAGTTACCCGGGGAACACCGAAGTAGATACGCAGTATTTT.

The chain is built from TRBV4-2 and TRBJ2-3, with TRBD2 matching 8 bases. J gave up 1 base and V 5 bases, and 8 bases lay outside the gene matches. Germline loops: CDR1 LGHNA, CDR2 YNFKEQ. The CDR3 extends over 16 amino acids. The CDR3 DNA is TGTGCCAGCAGCGCCGGGGGGGGGTTTCGCACAGATACGCAGTATTTT. It translates to CASSAGGGFRTDTQYF.

This clone was recorded once. The genes are TRBV7-2 and TRBJ1-1; TRBD1 aligns across 8 bases. The CDR3 runs to 13 residues. Germline loops: CDR1 SGHTA, CDR2 FQGNSA. The ends lost 5 bases at V and 5 bases at J; junction bases unmatched: 4. The CDR3 region is CASSTGGWTEAFF. CDR3 in DNA: TGTGCCAGCAGCACAGGGGGATGGACTGAAGCTTTCTTT.

V gene TRBV19 combines with J gene TRBJ1-2; 8 bases line up with TRBD1. After removal of 7 bases from V and 8 bases from J, the junction contained 12 bases not matched to a gene. Per the germline V gene, CDR1 is LNHDA and CDR2 is SQIVND (reference sequence). The CDR3 loop spans 14 amino acids. The DNA of the CDR3 is TGTGCCAGTACCGACGGCAGGGGGCTTGCGGGCTACACCTTC. Protein sequence: CASTDGRGLAGYTF.

This chain links TRBV6-5 with TRBJ1-2; 10 nucleotides align to TRBD1. CDR1 is MNHEY and CDR2 is SVGAGI in the germline V gene. The V gene end was trimmed by 6 bases and the J gene end by 4 bases; junction bases not matched to a gene: 5. CDR3 length: 14 residues. Here the CDR3 reads CASSDRGPAYGYTF. In DNA form, the CDR3 reads TGTGCCAGCAGCGACAGGGGGCCTGCCTATGGCTACACCTTC.

This clone occurred once. The V gene is TRBV9, the J gene TRBJ2-5; 10 nucleotides match TRBD1. Germline CDR1 and CDR2: SGDLS and YYNGEE. The CDR3 consists of 17 residues. With 3 bases clipped from V and 4 bases from J, the junction kept 12 bases outside the gene matches. The CDR3, as DNA: TGTGCCAGCAGCGCCGGGATAGGGACAGGGGCAACAGAGACCCAGTACTTC. It specifies CASSAGIGTGATETQYF.

This clone was seen a handful of times. The rearrangement joins TRBV9 to TRBJ1-1; no definite D call. Per the germline V gene, CDR1 is SGDLS and CDR2 is YYNGEE. V was shortened by 0 bases and J by 3 bases, with 12 bases between the two germline ends. The CDR3 runs to 15 residues. The CDR3 nucleotides read TGTGCCAGCAGCGTAGCCTCAGCAGGTCACACTGAAGCTTTCTTT. Its protein is CASSVASAGHTEAFF. The variable domain in full, with the rest retrieved from reference TRBV9 and TRBJ1-1, is DSGVTQTPKHLITATGQRVTLRCSPRSGDLSVYWYQQSLDQGLQFLIQYYNGEERAKGNILERFSAQQFPDLHSELNLSSLELGDSALYFCASSVASAGHTEAFFGQGTRLTVV.

This clone appeared a single time. The chain has TRBV5-5 and TRBJ2-2, with 10 bases matching TRBD1. Germline assignment: CDR1 SGHKS and CDR2 YYEKEE (reference sequence). This CDR3 contains 16 residues. The J segment lost 8 bases and the V segment lost 7 bases, leaving 14 bases of the junction unmatched. Written as DNA, the CDR3 is TGTGCCAGCTCTAATCCCGGGACAGGGGATCGTGGGGAGCTGTTTTTT. Its translation: CASSNPGTGDRGELFF.

The chain carries TRBV15 and TRBJ1-3; 8 bases line up with TRBD1. V lost 0 bases, J lost 4 bases, and 8 bases stayed unmatched. The CDR3 is 17 residues long. CDR1 LNHNV and CDR2 YYDKDF come from the germline V gene (reference sequence). CDR3: CATSRERETGVGNTIYF. CDR3 in DNA: TGTGCCACCAGCAGAGAAAGGGAGACAGGGGTCGGAAACACCATATATTTT. Variable domain in full (rest from reference TRBV15 and TRBJ1-3): DAMVIQNPRYQVTQFGKPVTLSCSQTLNHNVMYWYQQKSSQAPKLLFHYYDKDFNNEADTPDNFQSRRPNTSFCFLDIRSPGLGDTAMYLCATSRERETGVGNTIYFGEGSWLTVV.

This chain connects TRBV6-1 to TRBJ2-4; possible D gene TRBD1, 5 bases. V gave up 4 bases and J gave up 8 bases, with 15 bases separating them. Germline CDR1 reads MNHNS; CDR2 reads SASEGT. The CDR3 runs to 14 residues. The CDR3 sequence: CASSVLTGRDIQYF. In nucleotides, the CDR3 is TGTGCCAGCAGTGTCCTGACGGGCAGGGACATTCAGTACTTC.

The chain joins TRBV4-3 to TRBJ1-1; tentatively, D is TRBD1 (5 bases). The V end lost 5 bases, the J end lost 2 bases, and 18 bases lay between the germline ends. This CDR3 comprises 16 residues. Germline CDR1 and CDR2: LGHNA and YSLEER. The CDR3 nucleotides read TGCGCCAGCAGCTTTACTGTACAGGTTGCAAACACTGAAGCTTTCTTT. Translated: CASSFTVQVANTEAFF.

V is TRBV29-1 and J is TRBJ2-7, with TRBD2 matching over 10 bases. With 5 bases clipped from V and 5 bases from J, the junction kept 3 bases outside the gene matches. The CDR3 has 12 residues. The V gene's germline CDR1 is SQVTM and CDR2 ANQGSEA. CDR3 loop: CSVILAGDEQYF. The CDR3, as DNA: TGCAGCGTTATCCTAGCGGGGGACGAGCAGTACTTC.

This chain connects TRBV11-2 to TRBJ1-4, with 9 bases fitting TRBD1. The length of the CDR3 is 14 residues. Germline V gives CDR1 SGHAT, CDR2 FQNNGV. Trimming cost V 5 bases and J 7 bases; bases outside gene matches: 5. CDR3 sequence: CASSHGQGSEKLFF. The CDR3 bases are TGTGCCAGCAGCCACGGACAGGGGAGTGAAAAACTGTTTTTT.

The rearrangement uses TRBV7-6 and TRBJ2-2, with 7 bases lining up with TRBD1. V gave up 1 base and J gave up 9 bases; unmatched junction bases: 14. Germline CDR1 SGHVS, CDR2 FNYEAQ. The CDR3 length is 17 residues. The CDR3 loop reads CASSLGPFGQDGRELFF. CDR3 sequence (DNA): TGTGCCAGCAGCTTAGGGCCCTTTGGACAGGACGGACGGGAGCTGTTTTTT.

The gene calls are TRBV6-5 and TRBJ2-4; no firm D call. Germline V gene lookup returns CDR1 MNHEY and CDR2 SVGAGI. This CDR3 is 15 amino acids long. Between the trimmed V and J ends, which lost 6 bases and 0 bases, there was a span of 12 bases. As DNA, the CDR3 is TGTGCCAGCAGGGCTAGTCCGCTAGCCAAAAACATTCAGTACTTC. Protein product: CASRASPLAKNIQYF.

V usage is TRBV7-9 and J usage is TRBJ2-3; 8 bases are shared with TRBD1. Germline V gene lookup returns CDR1 SEHNR and CDR2 FQNEAQ (reference sequence). This CDR3 comprises 12 residues. This CDR3 reads CRGQDSTDTQYF. CDR3 in DNA: TGTAGGGGACAGGACAGCACAGATACGCAGTATTTT.

The chain combines TRBV2 with TRBJ1-5; no definite D call. This CDR3 region has 14 residues. In germline, CDR1 is SNHLY, CDR2 FYNNEI. With 2 bases removed from V and 4 bases from J, the gap between germline ends came to 9 bases. The CDR3 region is CASSERQENQPQHF. CDR3 in DNA: TGTGCCAGCAGTGAAAGGCAGGAAAATCAGCCCCAGCATTTT.

The J gene is TRBJ2-6, the V gene TRBV7-2; possible D gene TRBD1, 6 bases. There are 16 residues in the CDR3. Trimming removed 1 base from V and 4 bases from J, with 11 bases in between. Germline CDR1 and CDR2: SGHTA and FQGNSA. In DNA, the CDR3 is TGTGCCAGCAGCTTAGACACAGGGTTAGGGGCCAACGTCCTGACTTTC. The encoded protein is CASSLDTGLGANVLTF.

The chain couples TRBV7-9 to TRBJ2-3, with 11 bases matching TRBD2. The germline CDR1 and CDR2 sequences are SEHNR and FQNEAQ (reference sequence). V shed 6 bases and J 4 bases; nucleotides not matched to a gene: 6. The CDR3 loop spans 15 amino acids. CDR3 protein: CASSFSGGASDTQYF. CDR3 nucleotides: TGTGCCAGCAGTTTTAGCGGGGGGGCCTCAGATACGCAGTATTTT.

In DNA, the CDR3 is TGTGCCAGCAGCGGGACAGGGAAGCAGGGAACTGAAGCTTTCTTT. This codes for CASSGTGKQGTEAFF. The chain carries TRBV2 and TRBJ1-1, with 9 bases lining up with TRBD1. Germline loops: CDR1 SNHLY, CDR2 FYNNEI. V trimming: 6 bases; J trimming: 5 bases; junction bases outside the gene matches: 10. This CDR3 spans 15 amino acids.